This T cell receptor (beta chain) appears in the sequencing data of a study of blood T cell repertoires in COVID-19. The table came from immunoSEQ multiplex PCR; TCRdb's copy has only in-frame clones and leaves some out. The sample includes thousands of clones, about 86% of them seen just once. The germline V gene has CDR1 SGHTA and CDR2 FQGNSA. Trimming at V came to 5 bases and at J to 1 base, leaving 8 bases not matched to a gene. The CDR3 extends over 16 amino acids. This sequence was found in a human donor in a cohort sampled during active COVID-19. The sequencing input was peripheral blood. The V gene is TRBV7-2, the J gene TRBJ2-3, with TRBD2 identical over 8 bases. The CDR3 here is CASSQRLAGRTDTQYF. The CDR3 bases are TGTGCCAGCAGCCAGCGTTTAGCGGGGCGCACAGATACGCAGTATTTT.